The clone carrying this TCR beta chain was seen ten or more times. The CDR3 runs to 11 residues. Germline assignment: CDR1 ENHRY and CDR2 SYGVKD. Trimming pared 1 base from V and 3 bases from J, leaving 1 base between. These data come from a study of Graves' ophthalmopathy and Graves' hyperthyroidism. Across the whole study: The study drew peripheral blood at initial diagnosis, before any treatment.

RNA transcripts served as template for amplifying TCR beta CDR3 sequences. The first round was an RT-PCR with HTBI primers, and the second round was a multiplex PCR. TCRdb independently ran MiXCR on the multiplex PCR reads; one entry per CDR3 protein. The table records about 700,000 distinct CDR3 sequences, 40% of them present only once. V and J are TRBV10-3 and TRBJ2-7; D not resolved. Sequencing input: peripheral blood. The TCR was taken from an adult man with Graves' ophthalmopathy. The DNA of the CDR3 is TGTGCCATCAGTGAGTACTACGAGCAGTACTTC. As protein: CAISEYYEQYF.